These 28 T cell receptor beta chains originate from one sample sequenced in a study of response to subunit inactivated influenza vaccine. Via MiXCR, TCRdb re-called the RT-PCR reads, giving one row per CDR3 protein. The sample has approximately 230,000 distinct CDR3 sequences; 9% to 15% are singletons. The source material was non-naive T cells sorted from PBMCs, sampled roughly 15 days before vaccination. These receptors were collected from a man aged 50-60 years who received an inactivated influenza vaccine.

This clonotype was detected a few times. The chain uses TRBV5-1 and TRBJ1-2; D is perhaps TRBD1 (5 bases). The CDR3 length is 16 residues. V shed 0 bases and J shed 1 base, with 13 bases lying between them. Germline V lookup: CDR1 SGHRS, CDR2 YFSETQ. The CDR3 loop reads CASSLDGGIGNYGYTF. The CDR3 coding sequence is TGCGCCAGCAGCTTGGACGGGGGAATTGGTAACTATGGCTACACCTTC.

The chain links TRBV20-1 to TRBJ2-2; D not certain. The CDR3 covers 12 residues. Germline CDR1 DFQATT, CDR2 SNEGSKA (reference sequence). V lost 4 bases, J lost 5 bases, and 8 bases lay in between. For the CDR3, the DNA is TGCAGTGCTACTCGGCGGACCGGGGAGCTGTTTTTT. Its protein product is CSATRRTGELFF.

This clonotype was seen a few times. The genes are TRBV11-2 and TRBJ2-3, with 9 bases fitting TRBD1. V dropped 5 bases and J dropped 6; count of bases not matched to a gene: 12. CDR1 is SGHAT and CDR2 is FQNNGV in the germline V gene. The CDR3 spans 16 residues. The CDR3 reads CASSRSQTGGSDTQYF. The CDR3, as DNA: TGTGCCAGCAGCCGCTCCCAGACAGGGGGTTCGGATACGCAGTATTTT.

This clonotype has more than one count but fewer than ten. The chain joins TRBV7-2 to TRBJ2-7; TRBD2 matches 15 bases. Germline assignment: CDR1 SGHTA and CDR2 FQGNSA. V was clipped by 3 bases and J by 7 bases; unmatched bases: 7. The CDR3 is 16 residues long. The CDR3 loop is CASSLTGLAGGIEQYF. The CDR3 DNA reads as TGTGCCAGCAGCTTGACGGGACTAGCGGGGGGCATAGAGCAGTACTTC. Using reference TRBV7-2 and TRBJ2-7 for the parts outside the CDR3, the full variable domain is GAGVSQSPSNKVTEKGKDVELRCDPISGHTALYWYRQSLGQGLEFLIYFQGNSAPDKSGLPSDRFSAERTGGSVSTLTIQRTQQEDSAVYLCASSLTGLAGGIEQYFGPGTRLTVT.

This rearrangement joins TRBV5-6 to TRBJ2-3; 10 bases line up with TRBD2. The length of the CDR3 is 18 residues. The germline V gene has CDR1 SGHDT and CDR2 YYEEEE. V trimming: 3 bases; J trimming: 0 bases; junction bases outside the gene matches: 10. CDR3 coding DNA: TGTGCCAGCAGCTCCTCTAGCGGGGGAAATCCTAGCACAGATACGCAGTATTTT. It is translated as CASSSSSGGNPSTDTQYF.

This clonotype was found a few times. The chain joins TRBV27 to TRBJ2-7; 8 nucleotides match TRBD1. The CDR3 has 14 amino acids. J lost 1 base, V lost 5 bases, and 4 bases had no gene match. From germline, CDR1 is MNHEY and CDR2 SMNVEV (reference sequence). For the CDR3, the DNA is TGTGCCAGCAGTGCAAACAGGGGGTCCTACGAGCAGTACTTC. It yields the protein CASSANRGSYEQYF.

Only a few counts were recorded for this clonotype. This chain uses TRBV29-1 with TRBJ2-3; 9 nucleotides agree with TRBD2. V lost 7 bases, J lost 4 bases, and 18 bases stayed unmatched. Germline CDR1 SQVTM, CDR2 ANQGSEA. The CDR3 spans 17 residues. The CDR3 DNA follows: TGCAGCGCCGGCGGGGAGGTAGCGGGAGTAGACGCAGATACGCAGTATTTT. Protein sequence: CSAGGEVAGVDADTQYF.

The chain employs TRBV18 and TRBJ2-1, with D possibly being TRBD2 (6 bases). The length of the CDR3 is 15 residues. Trimming shortened V by 2 bases and J by 4 bases, and 12 bases separated the two germline ends. CDR1 is KGHSH, CDR2 LQKENI, per germline. CDR3 nucleotide sequence: TGTGCCAGCTCACCAGACGGGGGAAGTTACAATGAGCAGTTCTTC. This codes for CASSPDGGSYNEQFF.

This clonotype has a count of ten or more. This chain links TRBV5-1 with TRBJ1-3, with 7 bases that match TRBD1. Germline CDR1 reads SGHRS; CDR2 reads YFSETQ. Trimming cost V 0 bases and J 0 bases; bases outside gene matches: 9. This CDR3 has 18 residues. For the CDR3, the DNA is TGCGCCAGCAGCTTGGTCGGGACAGTTCTCGGCTCTGGAAACACCATATATTTT. Protein product: CASSLVGTVLGSGNTIYF.

This clonotype turned up a few times. The chain employs TRBV27 and TRBJ2-1; 8 nucleotides agree with TRBD2. The CDR3 totals 18 residues. Germline CDR1 and CDR2: MNHEY and SMNVEV (reference sequence). Trimming cost V 6 bases and J 0 bases; bases outside gene matches: 13. CDR3 protein: CASSIGGAGGSSYNEQFF. CDR3 bases: TGTGCCAGCAGCATCGGAGGGGCGGGAGGAAGCTCCTACAATGAGCAGTTCTTC.

The chain combines TRBV10-3 with TRBJ2-3, with TRBD2 matching over 9 bases. Trimming took 0 bases from V and 4 from J; bases not matched to a gene: 5. CDR1 is ENHRY, CDR2 SYGVKD, per germline. This CDR3 comprises 16 residues. The CDR3 nucleotides read TGTGCCATCAGTGAGTCTCGCGGGGGGGCTTCAGATACGCAGTATTTT. Translating it yields CAISESRGGASDTQYF.

This clonotype was detected only once. The rearrangement uses TRBV2 and TRBJ2-3; 10 bases map to TRBD2. Germline V gene data show CDR1 as SNHLY and CDR2 as FYNNEI. Trimming cost V 11 bases and J 2 bases; bases outside gene matches: 19. This CDR3 is 18 amino acids long. CDR3 loop: CAFSSPGLAEKSTDTQYF. CDR3 DNA: TGTGCCTTCAGTTCTCCCGGACTAGCGGAAAAATCCACAGATACGCAGTATTTT. Full variable domain (missing parts from reference TRBV2 and TRBJ2-3): EPEVTQTPSHQVTQMGQEVILRCVPISNHLYFYWYRQILGQKVEFLVSFYNNEISEKSEIFDDQFSVERPDGSNFTLKIRSTKLEDSAMYFCAFSSPGLAEKSTDTQYFGPGTRLTVL.

There are a few counts of this clonotype. The rearrangement uses TRBV19 and TRBJ1-6; 9 nucleotides line up with TRBD1. CDR3 size: 15 residues. Germline lookup yields CDR1 LNHDA and CDR2 SQIVND (reference sequence). The trim removed 4 bases at V and 4 bases at J, leaving 2 bases unmatched. The CDR3 here is CASSTDRGYNSPLHF. In nucleotides, the CDR3 is TGTGCCAGTAGTACAGACAGGGGGTATAATTCACCCCTCCACTTT.

The table lists this clonotype with a few counts. CDR3 nucleotide sequence: TGTGCCAGCAGTTTCATCAACACCGGGGAGCTGTTTTTT. Protein product: CASSFINTGELFF. V usage is TRBV12-3 or TRBV12-4 and J usage is TRBJ2-2; D gene unclear. V was shortened by 3 bases and J by 2 bases, with 4 bases between the two germline ends. This CDR3 contains 13 residues.

This chain joins TRBV5-1 and TRBJ2-7, with 8 bases aligning to TRBD2. Looked up from germline, CDR1 is SGHRS and CDR2 is YFSETQ. Losses at the gene ends were 4 bases for V and 3 bases for J; bases not matched to a gene: 6. The CDR3 has 14 residues. The DNA of the CDR3 is TGCGCCAGCAGCCTACAGCGGGAGAACTACGAGCAGTACTTC. It codes for CASSLQRENYEQYF.

This clonotype has ten or more counts. The chain recombines TRBV4-2 with TRBJ1-1; no definite D call. This CDR3 contains 14 residues. Germline CDR1 reads LGHNA; CDR2 reads YNFKEQ. V was clipped by 7 bases and J by 1 base, with 13 bases between them. The CDR3 loop is CASISGASNTEAFF. CDR3 coding DNA: TGTGCCAGCATTTCCGGCGCTTCGAACACTGAAGCTTTCTTT.

This clonotype was seen only a few times. The CDR3 protein is CASSPGVGRELFF. The CDR3 DNA follows: TGTGCCAGCAGCCCGGGCGTTGGGAGGGAACTGTTTTTT. The chain joins TRBV7-8 to TRBJ1-4; no definite D call. The CDR3 extends over 13 amino acids. Trimming pared 5 bases from V and 12 bases from J, leaving 16 bases between. Germline CDR1 reads SGHVS; CDR2 reads FQNEAQ.

The chain joins TRBV20-1 to TRBJ2-2; 14 bases match TRBD2. CDR1 is DFQATT and CDR2 is SNEGSKA in the germline V gene (reference sequence). The CDR3 runs 17 residues. The V segment lost 3 bases and the J segment 6 bases; nucleotides outside the gene matches: 9. The CDR3 sequence is CSASRLAGGPVPGELFF. CDR3 sequence (DNA): TGCAGTGCTAGTCGACTAGCGGGGGGGCCAGTCCCCGGGGAGCTGTTTTTT.

This clonotype has only a few counts. The chain couples TRBV7-9 to TRBJ1-5; D is possibly TRBD1 (5 bases). Germline CDR1 and CDR2: SEHNR and FQNEAQ (reference sequence). The ends were cut back, 0 bases at V and 6 bases at J, with 9 bases in the middle. The CDR3 is 14 amino acids. The DNA for the CDR3 is TGTGCCAGCAGCTTAGCAGGGGACGGTCAGCCCCAGCATTTT. Translating it yields CASSLAGDGQPQHF.

This clonotype was detected ten times or more. The genes are TRBV6-6 and TRBJ1-5; D perhaps matches TRBD1 (6 bases). The CDR3 consists of 13 residues. V was cut by 5 bases and J by 7 bases, with 12 bases left in between. Germline values: CDR1 MNHNY, CDR2 SVGAGI (reference sequence). For the CDR3, the DNA is TGTGCCAGCAGTCTACAGGGAGGACAGCCCCAGCATTTT. It translates to CASSLQGGQPQHF.

V usage is TRBV5-1 and J usage is TRBJ2-3; 11 bases match TRBD2. The length of the CDR3 is 17 residues. The germline CDR1 and CDR2 sequences are SGHRS and YFSETQ. J was trimmed by 2 bases and V by 4 bases; bases with no gene match: 9. The CDR3 coding sequence is TGCGCCAGCAGCCCCCTAGCGGGGGGATTCTACACAGATACGCAGTATTTT. This codes for CASSPLAGGFYTDTQYF.

Many counts were recorded for this clonotype. V gene TRBV12-3 or TRBV12-4 combines with J gene TRBJ2-7; 9 nucleotides match TRBD2. The CDR3 length is 14 residues. Losses at the gene ends were 5 bases for V and 3 bases for J; bases not matched to a gene: 5. The CDR3 here is CASSQAGGNYEQYF. CDR3 DNA sequence: TGTGCCAGCAGTCAAGCGGGAGGAAACTACGAGCAGTACTTC.

This clonotype was found a few times. The chain couples TRBV15 to TRBJ2-3; D uncertain. The CDR3 has 15 amino acids. Germline V CDR1 and CDR2: LNHNV, YYDKDF (reference sequence). Trimming stripped 6 bases from V and 6 bases from J, with 19 bases between. The CDR3 sequence is CATSFQYLIADTQYF. The CDR3 DNA sequence: TGTGCCACCAGTTTCCAGTACCTAATCGCGGATACGCAGTATTTT.

In its sample, this clonotype was seen a few times. This chain connects TRBV7-2 to TRBJ2-1; 11 bases match TRBD2. Germline trimming cut 1 base from V and 11 bases from J; bases unmatched to any gene: 7. The germline gives CDR1 SGHTA, CDR2 FQGNSA. This CDR3 has 15 residues. The CDR3 coding sequence is TGTGCCAGCAGCTTAGTTGGACTAGCGGGCACCAAGCAGTTCTTC. As protein: CASSLVGLAGTKQFF.

This clonotype showed up many times. The rearrangement uses TRBV28 and TRBJ1-1; tentatively, D is TRBD1 (6 bases). The CDR3 covers 13 residues. Trimming took 4 bases from V and 6 from J, leaving 12 bases between them. Germline V gives CDR1 MDHEN, CDR2 SYDVKM. The CDR3 sequence: CASSYREGAEAFF. CDR3 DNA sequence: TGTGCCAGCAGTTACAGGGAGGGGGCTGAAGCTTTCTTT.

This clonotype was counted only a few times. The CDR3 nucleotides are TGTGCCTGGAGTGTACTTAGCAGGATTGGTGAGCAGTTCTTC. Protein product: CAWSVLSRIGEQFF. This sequence joins TRBV30 and TRBJ2-1; D unresolved. This CDR3 has 14 amino acids. CDR1 GTSNPN and CDR2 SVGIG come from the germline V gene (reference sequence). Trimming left V 0 bases short and J 9 bases short, with 15 bases between.

There are a few counts of this clonotype. J is TRBJ2-1 and V is TRBV12-5; 16 positions agree with TRBD2. Per the germline V gene, CDR1 is LGHNT and CDR2 is FRNRAP. V shed 1 base and J 8 bases; nucleotides not matched to a gene: 2. The CDR3 consists of 16 residues. The CDR3 spells CASGLGGTSGGDEQFF. DNA of the CDR3: TGTGCTAGTGGTTTGGGCGGGACTAGCGGGGGGGATGAGCAGTTCTTC.

This clonotype was recorded many times. CDR3 coding DNA: TGTGCCAGCAGATACAGGGGGCGAGGCAATGAGCAGTTCTTC. Encoded protein: CASRYRGRGNEQFF. This chain uses TRBV27 with TRBJ2-1, with 9 bases lining up with TRBD1. The junction had 6 bases not matched to a gene; V was cut back by 6 bases and J by 6 bases. There are 14 residues in the CDR3. CDR1 and CDR2 from the germline V gene are MNHEY and SMNVEV (reference sequence).